Listed here is a single TCR beta chain. Assay execution took place at the deep level. Assay: immunoSEQ multiplex PCR; the TCRdb copy retains only in-frame clones and omits some. The table lists around 450,000 clones, roughly 77% of them singletons. This entry is derived from a study of shared clonotypes between healthy human individuals. The TCR sequence derives from a woman aged 35 to 49 in good health. Some clones in this sample may be carry-over from other donors' samples. Input material: PBMCs.

CDR3 sequence (DNA): TGTGCCAGCAGCTTGGGACTAGTGACCACCGGGGAGCTGTTTTTT. Protein: CASSLGLVTTGELFF. The rearrangement joins TRBV7-9 to TRBJ2-2; 8 positions match TRBD2. The CDR3 spans 15 residues. Germline loops: CDR1 SEHNR, CDR2 FQNEAQ (reference sequence). V trimming: 3 bases; J trimming: 4 bases; junction bases outside the gene matches: 4.